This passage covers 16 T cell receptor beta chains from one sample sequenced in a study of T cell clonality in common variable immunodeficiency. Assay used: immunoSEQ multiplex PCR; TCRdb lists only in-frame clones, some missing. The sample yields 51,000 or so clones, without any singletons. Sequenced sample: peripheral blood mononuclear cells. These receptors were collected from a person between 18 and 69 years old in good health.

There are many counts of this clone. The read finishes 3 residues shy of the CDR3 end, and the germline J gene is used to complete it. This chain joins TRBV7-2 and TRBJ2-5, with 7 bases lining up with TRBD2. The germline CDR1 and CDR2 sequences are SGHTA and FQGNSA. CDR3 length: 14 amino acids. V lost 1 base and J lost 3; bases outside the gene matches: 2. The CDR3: CASSLELAEETQYF. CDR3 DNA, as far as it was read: TGTGCCAGCAGCTTAGAGCTAGCGGAAGAGACC.

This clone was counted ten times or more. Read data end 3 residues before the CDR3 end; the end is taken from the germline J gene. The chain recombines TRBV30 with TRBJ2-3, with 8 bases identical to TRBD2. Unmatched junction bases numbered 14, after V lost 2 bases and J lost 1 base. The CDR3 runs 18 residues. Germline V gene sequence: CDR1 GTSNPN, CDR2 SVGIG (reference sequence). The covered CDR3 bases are TGTGCCTGGAGTATCACTAGCGGCCCCAGAGTAGGCACAGATACG. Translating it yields CAWSITSGPRVGTDT. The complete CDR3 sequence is CAWSITSGPRVGTDTQYF.

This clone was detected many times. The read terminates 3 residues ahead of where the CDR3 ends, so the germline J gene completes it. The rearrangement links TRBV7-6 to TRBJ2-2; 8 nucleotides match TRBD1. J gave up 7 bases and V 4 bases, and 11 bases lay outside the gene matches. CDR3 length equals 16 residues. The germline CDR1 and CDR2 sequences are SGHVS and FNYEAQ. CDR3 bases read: TGTGCCAGCAGCTCCCCCCGGGCAGGGGGCCACGGGGAG. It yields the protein CASSSPRAGGHGE. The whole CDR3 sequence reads CASSSPRAGGHGELFF.

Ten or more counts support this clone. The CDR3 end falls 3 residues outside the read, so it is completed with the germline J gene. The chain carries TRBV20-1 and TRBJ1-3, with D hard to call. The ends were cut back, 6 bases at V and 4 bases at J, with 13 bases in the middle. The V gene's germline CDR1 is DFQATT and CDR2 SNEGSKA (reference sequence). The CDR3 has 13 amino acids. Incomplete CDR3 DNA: TGCAGTGCCCATACCCATCAGGGAAACACC. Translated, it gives CSAHTHQGNT. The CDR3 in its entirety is CSAHTHQGNTIYF.

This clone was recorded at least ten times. The CDR3 loop reads CASSDALGTGSRPQHF. The covered CDR3 bases are TGTGCCAGCAGTGATGCTTTGGGGACAGGATCAAGGCCC. The rearrangement uses TRBV6-1 and TRBJ1-5; 8 bases align to TRBD1. The CDR3 extends 3 residues past the end of the read, so its final part is completed from the germline J gene. The CDR3 consists of 16 residues. CDR1 and CDR2 (germline): MNHNS, SASEGT. The trim removed 3 bases at V and 9 bases at J, leaving 13 bases unmatched.

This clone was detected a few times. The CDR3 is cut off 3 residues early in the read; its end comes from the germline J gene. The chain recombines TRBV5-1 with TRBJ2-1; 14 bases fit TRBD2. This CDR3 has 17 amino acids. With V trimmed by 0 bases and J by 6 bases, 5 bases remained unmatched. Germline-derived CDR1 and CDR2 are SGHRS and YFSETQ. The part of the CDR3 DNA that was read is TGCGCCAGCAGCTTGGAAGTGACTAGCGGGAGGGGCAATGAG. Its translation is CASSLEVTSGRGNE. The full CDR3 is CASSLEVTSGRGNEQFF.

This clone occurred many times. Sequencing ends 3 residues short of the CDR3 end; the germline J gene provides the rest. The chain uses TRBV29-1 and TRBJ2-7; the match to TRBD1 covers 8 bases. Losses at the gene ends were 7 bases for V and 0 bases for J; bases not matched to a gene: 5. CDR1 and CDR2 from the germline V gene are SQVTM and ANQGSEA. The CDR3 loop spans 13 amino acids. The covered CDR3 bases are TGCAGCGGGCGGGACAGGAGCTCCTACGAG. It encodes CSGRDRSSYE. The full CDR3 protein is CSGRDRSSYEQYF.

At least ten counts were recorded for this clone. The sequenced part of the CDR3 DNA is TGTGCCAGCAGCTTATGGGCAGGATCCTACGAG. Residues: CASSLWAGSYE. The full CDR3 reads CASSLWAGSYEQYF. The chain links TRBV7-9 to TRBJ2-7; D uncertain. The read comes to an end 3 residues before the CDR3 does, leaving the germline J gene to fill in the end. The CDR3 totals 14 residues. V lost 2 bases to trimming and J lost 1 base, with 9 bases between them. Germline values: CDR1 SEHNR, CDR2 FQNEAQ (reference sequence).

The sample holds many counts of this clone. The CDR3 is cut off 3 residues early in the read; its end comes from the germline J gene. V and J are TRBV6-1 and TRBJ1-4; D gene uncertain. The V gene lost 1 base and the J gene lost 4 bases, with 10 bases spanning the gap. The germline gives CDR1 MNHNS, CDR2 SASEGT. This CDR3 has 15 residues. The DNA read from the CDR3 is TGTGCCAGCAGTGAAGTAAAGGGCCTTAATGAAAAA. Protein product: CASSEVKGLNEK. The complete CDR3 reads CASSEVKGLNEKLFF.

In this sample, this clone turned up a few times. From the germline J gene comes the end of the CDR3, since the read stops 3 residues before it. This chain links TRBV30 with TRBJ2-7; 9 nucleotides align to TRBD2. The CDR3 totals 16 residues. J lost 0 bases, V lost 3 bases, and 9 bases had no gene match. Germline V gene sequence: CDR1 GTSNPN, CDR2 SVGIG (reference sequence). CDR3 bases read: TGTGCCTGGAGCATCGACGAGACTAGCGGCTCCTACGAG. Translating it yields CAWSIDETSGSYE. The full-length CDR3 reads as CAWSIDETSGSYEQYF. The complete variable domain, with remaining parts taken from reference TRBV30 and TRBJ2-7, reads SQTIHQWPATLVQPVGSPLSLECTVEGTSNPNLYWYRQAAGRGLQLLFYSVGIGQISSEVPQNLSASRPQDRQFILSSKKLLLSDSGFYLCAWSIDETSGSYEQYFGPGTRLTVT.

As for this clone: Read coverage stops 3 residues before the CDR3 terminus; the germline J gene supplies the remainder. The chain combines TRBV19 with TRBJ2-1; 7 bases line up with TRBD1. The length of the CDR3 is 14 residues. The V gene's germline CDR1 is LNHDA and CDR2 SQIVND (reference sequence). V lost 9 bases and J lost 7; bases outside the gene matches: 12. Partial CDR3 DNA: TGTGCCAGCTTATCCGGGACAGCACCAAATGAG. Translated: CASLSGTAPNE. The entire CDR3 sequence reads CASLSGTAPNEQFF. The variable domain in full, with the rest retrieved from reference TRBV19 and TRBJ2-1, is DGGITQSPKYLFRKEGQNVTLSCEQNLNHDAMYWYRQDPGQGLRLIYYSQIVNDFQKGDIAEGYSVSREKKESFPLTVTSAQKNPTAFYLCASLSGTAPNEQFFGPGTRLTVL.

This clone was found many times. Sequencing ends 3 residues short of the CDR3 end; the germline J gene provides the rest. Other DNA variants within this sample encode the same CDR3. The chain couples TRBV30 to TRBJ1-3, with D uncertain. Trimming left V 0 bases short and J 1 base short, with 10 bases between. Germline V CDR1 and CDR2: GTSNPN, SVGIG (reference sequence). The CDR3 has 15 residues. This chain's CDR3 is CAWSVGTTSGNTIYF. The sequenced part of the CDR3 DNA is TGTGCCTGGAGTGTCGGTACGACATCTGGAAACACC.

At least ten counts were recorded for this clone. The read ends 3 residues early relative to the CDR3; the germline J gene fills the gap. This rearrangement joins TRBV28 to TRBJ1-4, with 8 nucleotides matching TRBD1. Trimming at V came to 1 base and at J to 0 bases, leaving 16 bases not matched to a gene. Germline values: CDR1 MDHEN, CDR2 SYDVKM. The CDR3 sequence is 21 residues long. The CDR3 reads CASSLSPRQGASRATNEKLFF. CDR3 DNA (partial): TGTGCCAGCAGTTTATCCCCCAGGCAGGGGGCGAGTCGGGCAACTAATGAAAAA.

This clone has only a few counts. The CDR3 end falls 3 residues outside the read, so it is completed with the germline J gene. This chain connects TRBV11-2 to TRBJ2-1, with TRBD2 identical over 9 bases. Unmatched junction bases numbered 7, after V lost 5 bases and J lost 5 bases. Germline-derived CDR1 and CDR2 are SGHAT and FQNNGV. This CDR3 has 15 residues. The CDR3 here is CASSRNSGGNNEQFF. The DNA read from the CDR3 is TGTGCCAGCAGCCGAAATAGCGGGGGAAACAATGAG.

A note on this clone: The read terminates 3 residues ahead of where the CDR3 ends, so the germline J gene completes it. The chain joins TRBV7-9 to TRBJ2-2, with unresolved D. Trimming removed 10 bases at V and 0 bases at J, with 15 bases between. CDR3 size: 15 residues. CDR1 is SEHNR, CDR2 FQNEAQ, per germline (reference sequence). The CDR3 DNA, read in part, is TGTGCCACCCCCCCGGGTCCAGCGAACACCGGGGAG. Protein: CATPPGPANTGE. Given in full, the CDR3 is CATPPGPANTGELFF.

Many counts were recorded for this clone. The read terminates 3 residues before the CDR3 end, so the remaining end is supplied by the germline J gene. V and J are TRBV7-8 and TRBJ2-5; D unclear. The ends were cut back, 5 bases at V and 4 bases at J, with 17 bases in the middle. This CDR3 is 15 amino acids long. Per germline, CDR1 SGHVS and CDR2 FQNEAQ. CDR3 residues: CASSVIGRSAETQYF. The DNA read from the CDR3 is TGTGCCAGCAGCGTTATAGGCAGGTCGGCAGAGACC.